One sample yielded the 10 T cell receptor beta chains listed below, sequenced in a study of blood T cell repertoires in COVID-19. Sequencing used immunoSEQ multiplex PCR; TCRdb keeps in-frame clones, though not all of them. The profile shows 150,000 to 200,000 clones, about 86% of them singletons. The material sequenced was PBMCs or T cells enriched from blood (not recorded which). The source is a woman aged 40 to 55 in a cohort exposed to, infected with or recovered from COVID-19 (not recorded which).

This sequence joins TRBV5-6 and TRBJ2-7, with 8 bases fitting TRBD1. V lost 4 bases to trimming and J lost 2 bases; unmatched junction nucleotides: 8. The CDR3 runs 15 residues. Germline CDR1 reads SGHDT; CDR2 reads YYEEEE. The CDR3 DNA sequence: TGTGCCAGCAGCCCGGGGACAGGTCTAACCTACGAGCAGTACTTC. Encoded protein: CASSPGTGLTYEQYF.

This CDR3 reads CATSDSYDRSSYEQYF. The CDR3 DNA reads TGTGCCACCAGTGACTCCTATGACAGGAGCTCCTACGAGCAGTACTTC. The chain employs TRBV24-1 and TRBJ2-7; TRBD1 is a possible D gene (6 bases). The CDR3 has 16 amino acids. With 4 bases removed from V and 0 bases from J, the gap between germline ends came to 15 bases. Germline assignment: CDR1 KGHDR and CDR2 SFDVKD.

Here the CDR3 reads CATSDGGAQVYEQFF. The CDR3, as DNA: TGTGCCACCAGTGATGGAGGGGCCCAAGTCTATGAGCAGTTCTTC. The genes are TRBV24-1 and TRBJ2-1, with a possible D match to TRBD2 (6 bases). Germline loops: CDR1 KGHDR, CDR2 SFDVKD. Trimming shortened V by 3 bases and J by 8 bases, and 16 bases separated the two germline ends. The CDR3 is 15 residues long.

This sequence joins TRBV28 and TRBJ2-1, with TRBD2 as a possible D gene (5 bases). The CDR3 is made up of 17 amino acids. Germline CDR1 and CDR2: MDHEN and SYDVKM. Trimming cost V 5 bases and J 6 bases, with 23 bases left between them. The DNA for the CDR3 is TGTGCCAGCAGTCCCCGCCGAGGGCTAGGACGACTCAATGAGCAGTTCTTC. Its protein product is CASSPRRGLGRLNEQFF. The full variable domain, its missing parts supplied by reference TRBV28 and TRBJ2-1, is DVKVTQSSRYLVKRTGEKVFLECVQDMDHENMFWYRQDPGLGLRLIYFSYDVKMKEKGDIPEGYSVSREKKERFSLILESASTNQTSMYLCASSPRRGLGRLNEQFFGPGTRLTVL.

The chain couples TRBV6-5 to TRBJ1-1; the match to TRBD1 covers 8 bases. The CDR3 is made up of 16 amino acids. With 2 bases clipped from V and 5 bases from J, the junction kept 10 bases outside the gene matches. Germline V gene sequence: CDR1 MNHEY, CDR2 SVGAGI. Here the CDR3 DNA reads TGTGCCAGCAGTTACCATCCCGGACAGGGAGGAACTGAAGCTTTCTTT. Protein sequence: CASSYHPGQGGTEAFF.

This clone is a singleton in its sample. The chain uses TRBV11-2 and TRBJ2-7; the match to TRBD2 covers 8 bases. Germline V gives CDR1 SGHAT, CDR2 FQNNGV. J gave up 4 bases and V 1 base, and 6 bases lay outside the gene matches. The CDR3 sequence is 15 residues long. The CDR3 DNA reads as TGTGCCAGCAGCTTAGCGGGAGGGCAAATGTACGAGCAGTACTTC. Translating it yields CASSLAGGQMYEQYF.

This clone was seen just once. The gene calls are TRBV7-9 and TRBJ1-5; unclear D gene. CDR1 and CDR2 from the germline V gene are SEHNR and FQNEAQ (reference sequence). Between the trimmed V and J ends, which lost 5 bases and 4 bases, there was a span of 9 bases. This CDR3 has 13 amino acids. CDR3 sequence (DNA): TGTGCCAGCAGCCCTACTCATAATCAGCCCCAGCATTTT. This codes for CASSPTHNQPQHF.

The CDR3 bases are TGTGCCAGCAGTGCCTGGGGGACAGGGTCAACCTTCTATGGCTACACCTTC. Protein product: CASSAWGTGSTFYGYTF. The chain links TRBV6-2 or TRBV6-3 to TRBJ1-2; 9 bases are shared with TRBD1. This CDR3 comprises 17 residues. In germline, CDR1 is MNHEY, CDR2 SVGEGT. V trimming: 5 bases; J trimming: 4 bases; junction bases outside the gene matches: 14.

CDR3 in DNA: TGTGCCAGTAGTGCAGGCTTATTCTATGGCTACACCTTC. It encodes CASSAGLFYGYTF. The chain recombines TRBV19 with TRBJ1-2; D unresolved. Germline-derived CDR1 and CDR2 are LNHDA and SQIVND (reference sequence). The CDR3 is 13 residues long. Trimming took off 5 bases at V and 4 bases at J, with 11 bases between the two ends.

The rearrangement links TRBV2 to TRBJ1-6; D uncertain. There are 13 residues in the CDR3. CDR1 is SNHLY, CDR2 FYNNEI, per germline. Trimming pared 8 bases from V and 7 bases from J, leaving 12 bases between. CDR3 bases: TGTGCCAGCCGAGGACTTGTCAATTCACCCCTCCACTTT. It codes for CASRGLVNSPLHF.